Following are 21 T cell receptor beta chains from one sample sequenced in a study of shared clonotypes between healthy human individuals. Method: immunoSEQ multiplex PCR; TCRdb's copy keeps in-frame clones and lacks some. Among about half a million clones listed, about 76% were seen once. The sequenced material came from PBMCs. Receptors originate from a woman in her thirties or forties in good health. Some clones in this sample may be carry-over from other donors' samples.

The chain has TRBV7-2 and TRBJ1-5; unclear D gene. The CDR3 has 13 residues. Between the trimmed V and J ends, which lost 2 bases and 9 bases, there was a span of 11 bases. Germline values: CDR1 SGHTA, CDR2 FQGNSA. This chain's CDR3 is CASSLPGAWPQHF. The DNA for the CDR3 is TGTGCCAGCAGCTTACCGGGCGCTTGGCCCCAGCATTTT. Together with reference TRBV7-2 and TRBJ1-5, the CDR3 gives the full variable domain: GAGVSQSPSNKVTEKGKDVELRCDPISGHTALYWYRQSLGQGLEFLIYFQGNSAPDKSGLPSDRFSAERTGGSVSTLTIQRTQQEDSAVYLCASSLPGAWPQHFGDGTRLSIL.

The chain combines TRBV7-2 with TRBJ1-4; 7 bases map to TRBD1. J gave up 5 bases and V 1 base, and 4 bases lay outside the gene matches. CDR1 SGHTA and CDR2 FQGNSA come from the germline V gene. The CDR3 covers 15 residues. CDR3 nucleotides: TGTGCCAGCAGCTTAGATGGGACAGAAAATGAAAAACTGTTTTTT. Its translation is CASSLDGTENEKLFF.

The chain is built from TRBV19 and TRBJ1-2; unclear D gene. Germline CDR1 LNHDA, CDR2 SQIVND (reference sequence). The CDR3 is 15 amino acids. V was pared by 4 bases and J by 3 bases, with 15 bases between. DNA of the CDR3: TGTGCCAGTAGTACCAGTTTATCTTCCCACTATGGCTACACCTTC. Encoded protein: CASSTSLSSHYGYTF.

The rearrangement joins TRBV27 to TRBJ2-3; the D call may be TRBD1 or TRBD2 (5 bases each). V lost 3 bases, J lost 5 bases, and 15 bases lay in between. Germline-derived CDR1 and CDR2 are MNHEY and SMNVEV (reference sequence). The CDR3 is 15 amino acids. The DNA for the CDR3 is TGTGCCAGCAGTTTTTCCGGGGCCGGTGTAGATACGCAGTATTTT. Translating gives CASSFSGAGVDTQYF.

V is TRBV29-1 and J is TRBJ1-2, with 7 bases identical to TRBD1. The CDR3 has 13 residues. Trimming removed 4 bases from V and 0 bases from J; junction bases left unmatched: 2. The germline V gene encodes CDR1 SQVTM and CDR2 ANQGSEA. The CDR3 region has the DNA TGCAGCGTTGTAGGGGGCCCTAACTATGGCTACACCTTC. This codes for CSVVGGPNYGYTF.

The J gene is TRBJ2-3, the V gene TRBV18, with D possibly being TRBD2 (6 bases). The ends were cut back, 2 bases at V and 2 bases at J, with 11 bases in the middle. Germline CDR1 reads KGHSH; CDR2 reads LQKENI. The CDR3 sequence is 15 residues long. The CDR3 is CASSPSLATTDTQYF. The CDR3 nucleotides are TGTGCCAGCTCACCATCACTAGCTACCACAGATACGCAGTATTTT.

This chain uses TRBV7-2 with TRBJ2-7, with TRBD1 identical over 9 bases. The CDR3 runs to 16 residues. V shed 5 bases, J shed 6 bases, and the junction held 14 bases outside the gene matches. Looked up from germline, CDR1 is SGHTA and CDR2 is FQGNSA. In nucleotides, the CDR3 is TGTGCCAGCAGCCCGGGACAGGGATCCCCCAAGGGCGAGCAGTACTTC. This gives the protein CASSPGQGSPKGEQYF.

The rearrangement uses TRBV2 and TRBJ2-1; tentatively, D is TRBD1 (6 bases). There are 18 residues in the CDR3. The germline V gene encodes CDR1 SNHLY and CDR2 FYNNEI. V was pared by 10 bases and J by 0 bases, with 25 bases between. The CDR3 loop reads CAIHWSGARQGSYNEQFF. The CDR3 bases are TGTGCCATCCACTGGTCAGGGGCCAGGCAAGGCTCCTACAATGAGCAGTTCTTC.

This rearrangement joins TRBV7-9 to TRBJ2-1; D gene uncertain. The CDR3 runs 11 residues. V was shortened by 3 bases and J by 8 bases, with 5 bases between the two germline ends. The V gene's germline CDR1 is SEHNR and CDR2 FQNEAQ (reference sequence). The CDR3: CASSFIHEQFF. The CDR3, as DNA: TGTGCCAGCAGCTTTATCCATGAGCAGTTCTTC.

The V call is TRBV10-3, the J call TRBJ1-2; 7 bases are a match to TRBD1. The junction had 13 bases not matched to a gene; V was cut back by 5 bases and J by 1 base. CDR1 is ENHRY, CDR2 SYGVKD, per germline. The CDR3 runs 17 residues. The CDR3 DNA follows: TGTGCCATCAGTCCGTCCCCACCGGGACAGAATAACTATGGCTACACCTTC. It encodes CAISPSPPGQNNYGYTF.

The CDR3 protein is CASSFSGLAGDEQYF. For the CDR3, the DNA is TGTGCCAGCAGCTTCTCGGGACTAGCGGGAGACGAGCAGTACTTC. V usage is TRBV7-2 and J usage is TRBJ2-7; the match to TRBD2 covers 14 bases. This CDR3 contains 15 residues. Germline V lookup: CDR1 SGHTA, CDR2 FQGNSA. The V gene end was trimmed by 3 bases and the J gene end by 5 bases; junction bases not matched to a gene: 3.

The chain is built from TRBV7-3 and TRBJ2-7; 10 bases match TRBD2. Germline CDR1 and CDR2: SGHTA and FQGTGA. The CDR3 length is 17 residues. V lost 1 base, J lost 2 bases, and 8 bases stayed unmatched. In DNA, the CDR3 is TGTGCCAGCAGCTTAAGGGCAGCGGGAGGGCCTCCCTACGAGCAGTACTTC. Protein: CASSLRAAGGPPYEQYF. Full variable domain (remainder filled in from reference TRBV7-3 and TRBJ2-7): GAGVSQTPSNKVTEKGKYVELRCDPISGHTALYWYRQSLGQGPEFLIYFQGTGAADDSGLPNDRFFAVRPEGSVSTLKIQRTERGDSAVYLCASSLRAAGGPPYEQYFGPGTRLTVT.

The chain carries TRBV27 and TRBJ2-1; 8 nucleotides line up with TRBD2. The CDR3 is 17 residues long. The V and J ends lost 0 bases and 0 bases, in that order; junction bases with no gene match: 4. Germline V gives CDR1 MNHEY, CDR2 SMNVEV (reference sequence). CDR3 region: CASSLSGSGSSYNEQFF. CDR3 nucleotides: TGTGCCAGCAGTTTATCGGGAAGCGGGAGCTCCTACAATGAGCAGTTCTTC.

This clone has more than one count but fewer than ten. V gene TRBV5-1 combines with J gene TRBJ2-7; D not resolved. The CDR3 runs to 15 residues. Trimming took off 1 base at V and 5 bases at J, with 16 bases between the two ends. Germline CDR1 and CDR2: SGHRS and YFSETQ. Written as DNA, the CDR3 is TGCGCCAGCAGCTTGCCCGCCAGCTTGGGGAACGAGCAGTACTTC. It encodes CASSLPASLGNEQYF.

The chain employs TRBV5-6 and TRBJ2-5; 7 bases match TRBD2. The V gene's germline CDR1 is SGHDT and CDR2 YYEEEE. This CDR3 is 18 amino acids long. After removal of 0 bases from V and 4 bases from J, the junction contained 15 bases not matched to a gene. CDR3 DNA: TGTGCCAGCAGCTTGGTGGATTGGGGGAGGGCCCTCGGAGAGACCCAGTACTTC. Encoded protein: CASSLVDWGRALGETQYF.

This rearrangement joins TRBV7-8 to TRBJ2-5; D might be TRBD2 (7 bases). V shed 2 bases and J shed 5 bases, with 21 bases lying between them. Germline V gene data show CDR1 as SGHVS and CDR2 as FQNEAQ. The CDR3 spans 17 residues. Here the CDR3 reads CASSLRGGGGGRETQYF. Here the CDR3 DNA reads TGTGCCAGCAGCTTAAGGGGAGGGGGAGGAGGAAGGGAGACCCAGTACTTC.

This rearrangement joins TRBV5-1 to TRBJ2-7; D may match TRBD1 or TRBD2 (5 bases each). This CDR3 has 14 residues. V lost 0 bases and J lost 6, with 13 bases in between. Per the germline V gene, CDR1 is SGHRS and CDR2 is YFSETQ. The CDR3 bases are TGCGCCAGCAGCTTGGCCTCGGGACCTGGCGAGCAGTACTTC. This translates into CASSLASGPGEQYF.

V and J are TRBV7-8 and TRBJ2-7; D remains ambiguous. The germline V gene encodes CDR1 SGHVS and CDR2 FQNEAQ. Deletions cut 5 bases from V and 2 bases from J, with 7 bases between. This CDR3 region has 12 residues. DNA of the CDR3: TGTGCCAGCAGCCGAACCCCCTACGAGCAGTACTTC. Amino acid sequence: CASSRTPYEQYF.

The V gene is TRBV12-5, the J gene TRBJ2-2; unclear D gene. With 5 bases removed from V and 3 bases from J, the gap between germline ends came to 16 bases. This CDR3 has 16 residues. Germline V gives CDR1 LGHNT, CDR2 FRNRAP. In DNA form, the CDR3 reads TGTGCTAGTGGTATCTCGTCCGGGTCGGACACCGGGGAGCTGTTTTTT. Its translation: CASGISSGSDTGELFF.

The sample holds one count of this clone. The rearrangement joins TRBV28 to TRBJ1-3; D may be TRBD1 (5 bases). CDR1 MDHEN and CDR2 SYDVKM come from the germline V gene. Between the trimmed V and J ends, which lost 6 bases and 3 bases, there was a span of 21 bases. The length of the CDR3 is 17 residues. The CDR3 sequence: CASSPGGKTYDGNTIYF. CDR3 in DNA: TGTGCCAGCAGCCCCGGGGGTAAGACCTATGATGGAAACACCATATATTTT.

This clone was seen many times. Other DNA sequences in the same sample also yield this CDR3. This rearrangement joins TRBV7-8 to TRBJ2-7, with 9 bases lining up with TRBD2. The V gene end was trimmed by 5 bases and the J gene end by 3 bases; junction bases not matched to a gene: 5. This CDR3 spans 14 amino acids. The germline V gene has CDR1 SGHVS and CDR2 FQNEAQ. CDR3 region: CASSPSTSGYEQYF. For the CDR3, the DNA is TGTGCCAGCAGCCCTTCGACTAGCGGCTACGAGCAGTACTTC.